This TCR beta chain is drawn from a study of blood T cell repertoires in COVID-19. Study overall: Acute and convalescent COVID-19 samples came from the United States, Italy and Spain. In each case, the material was cDNA or gDNA derived from T cells, B-cell-depleted T cells, or PBMCs.

V shed 5 bases and J shed 4 bases, with 12 bases lying between them. The CDR3 runs to 13 residues. Germline V lookup: CDR1 LNHDA, CDR2 SQIVND (reference sequence). The table came from immunoSEQ multiplex PCR; TCRdb's copy has only in-frame clones and leaves some out. In the table there are roughly 220,000 clones, around 85% of which are singletons. The study drew participants aged about 18 to 95 years from roughly 25 US areas. Cohorts were assigned according to the clinical history that participants reported. V and J are TRBV19 and TRBJ2-7; a weak D match, TRBD1 (6 bases). Sequencing input: PBMCs or T cells enriched from blood (not recorded which). This clonotype was obtained from a woman aged 40 to 49 with acute COVID-19. CDR3 DNA: TGTGCCAGTAGTTTGGGTCAGGGGTACGAGCAGTACTTC. Translated: CASSLGQGYEQYF.